This T cell receptor beta chain stems from a study of blood T cell repertoires in COVID-19. Study context: Both acute and convalescent COVID-19 samples were obtained from the United States, Italy and Spain. From T cells, B-cell-depleted T cells, or PBMCs came the material, which was cDNA or gDNA.

In the original analysis: Cell counts per sample came from amplifying reference gene primers. Only in-frame clones appear in the TCRdb table, and some are missing; sequencing was by immunoSEQ multiplex PCR. V and J calls and clone size are copied from that table; D and trimming were computed from the DNA. The repertoire consists of some 200,000 clones, with 90% to 95% occurring once and the leading ten covering more than 0.95%. Germline V CDR1 and CDR2: MNHEY, SVGAGI. With V trimmed by 8 bases and J by 5 bases, 10 bases remained unmatched. The CDR3 is made up of 14 amino acids. This clonotype was sampled from a man between 25 and 39 years old with acute or convalescent COVID-19. This chain joins TRBV6-5 and TRBJ1-1; 8 bases are shared with TRBD1. The specimen was peripheral blood. The CDR3 region has the DNA TGTGCCAGCGCCTGGGACAGGCGGGGGACTGAAGCTTTCTTT. Its translation is CASAWDRRGTEAFF.